Here is one T cell receptor (beta chain) with its context. Clones were read by immunoSEQ multiplex PCR, and TCRdb kept only the in-frame ones, dropping some. The sample includes 9,500 to 13,000 clones, roughly 71% of them seen just once. The CDR3 runs 13 residues. Trimming removed 8 bases from V and 1 base from J, with 12 bases in between. Germline CDR1 and CDR2: LNHNV and YYDKDF (reference sequence). This specimen belongs to a study of somatic mutations in cytotoxic T cells in rheumatoid arthritis. As for the study in general: Sorted by flow to nearly 100% purity were some V beta antibody-stained T-cell populations, including V beta1+ cells sequenced for TCRB.

The chain combines TRBV15 with TRBJ2-7; D possibly uses TRBD1 or TRBD2 (5 bases each). This TCR came from an adult with rheumatoid arthritis. The sequenced sample consisted of CD8+ T cells sorted from blood. CDR3 amino acids: CATLNEGSYEQYF. CDR3 nucleotides: TGTGCCACCCTGAATGAGGGGTCCTACGAGCAGTACTTC.